These 20 T cell receptor beta chains were sequenced from one sample in a study of cytomegalovirus exposure and HLA in healthy donors. The study ran its PCR with 60 Vbeta and 13 Jbeta primers. Clones were read by immunoSEQ multiplex PCR, and TCRdb kept only the in-frame ones, dropping some. The sample includes about 190,000 clones, more than 65% of them seen just once. The sequencing sample was made of PBMCs. All receptors derive from a man in his forties or fifties in good health and CMV-seropositive.

This clone was observed a few times. The V gene is TRBV2, the J gene TRBJ2-7; TRBD1 agrees at 10 bases. V dropped 2 bases and J dropped 3; count of bases not matched to a gene: 10. This CDR3 has 17 amino acids. The germline gives CDR1 SNHLY, CDR2 FYNNEI. The CDR3 here is CASSEMRDRGFGYEQYF. The CDR3 DNA reads as TGTGCCAGCAGTGAAATGCGGGACAGGGGATTTGGCTACGAGCAGTACTTC.

V and J are TRBV2 and TRBJ2-4, with D tentatively TRBD1 (6 bases). The CDR3 is 15 amino acids. V was cut by 5 bases and J by 0 bases, with 11 bases left in between. Germline V CDR1 and CDR2: SNHLY, FYNNEI. This CDR3 is CASSTDSRAKNIQYF. The CDR3 bases are TGTGCCAGCAGTACGGACAGCCGAGCCAAAAACATTCAGTACTTC.

V and J are TRBV6-6 and TRBJ1-2; 9 nucleotides line up with TRBD1. The CDR3 sequence is 14 residues long. Germline assignment: CDR1 MNHNY and CDR2 SVGAGI (reference sequence). Losses at the gene ends were 6 bases for V and 2 bases for J; bases not matched to a gene: 4. The CDR3 spells CASRYGQGNYGYTF. The CDR3 nucleotides are TGTGCCAGCAGATACGGACAGGGGAACTATGGCTACACCTTC.

The gene calls are TRBV28 and TRBJ2-7; D perhaps matches TRBD2 (6 bases). The CDR3 runs 13 residues. V was trimmed by 8 bases and J by 5 bases, leaving 16 bases between them. CDR1 MDHEN and CDR2 SYDVKM come from the germline V gene. CDR3 coding DNA: TGTGCCAGCCGAACCTATCGGAGGGACGAGCAGTACTTC. It encodes CASRTYRRDEQYF.

The V and J genes are TRBV18 and TRBJ2-1, with D hard to call. The germline gives CDR1 KGHSH, CDR2 LQKENI. Trimming pared 3 bases from V and 10 bases from J, leaving 10 bases between. The CDR3 has 12 amino acids. For the CDR3, the DNA is TGTGCCAGCTCACCCCAACAGAACGAGCAGTTCTTC. Its translation: CASSPQQNEQFF.

The genes are TRBV28 and TRBJ2-2, with D tentatively TRBD2 (6 bases). Germline V gives CDR1 MDHEN, CDR2 SYDVKM. V gave up 5 bases and J gave up 1 base, with 11 bases separating them. This CDR3 spans 15 amino acids. CDR3 region: CASSRREKNTGELFF. In DNA form, the CDR3 reads TGTGCCAGCAGTCGTCGGGAGAAGAACACCGGGGAGCTGTTTTTT.

The rearrangement uses TRBV7-3 and TRBJ2-7, with D possibly matching TRBD2 (5 bases). The CDR3 is 15 amino acids. V was cut by 1 base and J by 2 bases, with 12 bases left in between. CDR1 and CDR2 from the germline V gene are SGHTA and FQGTGA. CDR3 bases: TGTGCCAGCAGCTTAAATGCCGGGGATGCCTACGAGCAGTACTTC. Translating it yields CASSLNAGDAYEQYF. Full variable domain (remainder filled in from reference TRBV7-3 and TRBJ2-7): GAGVSQTPSNKVTEKGKYVELRCDPISGHTALYWYRQSLGQGPEFLIYFQGTGAADDSGLPNDRFFAVRPEGSVSTLKIQRTERGDSAVYLCASSLNAGDAYEQYFGPGTRLTVT.

The gene calls are TRBV5-1 and TRBJ2-3, with unresolved D. Trimming pared 4 bases from V and 0 bases from J, leaving 6 bases between. The germline CDR1 and CDR2 sequences are SGHRS and YFSETQ. The CDR3 has 13 amino acids. The CDR3 loop reads CASSLSSTDTQYF. The CDR3 nucleotides are TGCGCCAGCAGCCTATCTAGCACAGATACGCAGTATTTT.

This clone has just one count. The chain joins TRBV6-1 to TRBJ2-3; 9 nucleotides align to TRBD2. This CDR3 has 14 residues. From germline, CDR1 is MNHNS and CDR2 SASEGT. Trimming at V came to 4 bases and at J to 11 bases, leaving 10 bases not matched to a gene. The CDR3, as DNA: TGTGCCAGCAGTGTAAATCCGGGACTAGCAATGCAGTATTTT. Translated: CASSVNPGLAMQYF.

V usage is TRBV5-4 and J usage is TRBJ2-1; 10 bases are shared with TRBD2. Germline loops: CDR1 SGHNT, CDR2 YYREEE (reference sequence). This CDR3 has 15 residues. Trimming at V came to 3 bases and at J to 16 bases, leaving 16 bases not matched to a gene. Written as DNA, the CDR3 is TGTGCCAGCAGCTCCGGGACTAGCGTTCTATTTCCCCCCTTCTTC. Translation gives CASSSGTSVLFPPFF.

Only one count was recorded for this clone. The chain is built from TRBV5-6 and TRBJ2-5; the D gene is possibly TRBD1 (7 bases). The CDR3 covers 14 residues. Germline loops: CDR1 SGHDT, CDR2 YYEEEE. The V and J ends lost 0 bases and 5 bases respectively, with 11 bases between them. CDR3 in amino acids: CASSLGQGGETQYF. CDR3 sequence (DNA): TGTGCCAGCAGCTTGGGACAGGGAGGCGAGACCCAGTACTTC.

The CDR3, as DNA: TGTGCCAGCAGCCCAGGAGGGGCAGGGACAGATACGCAGTATTTT. Translating it yields CASSPGGAGTDTQYF. This chain links TRBV7-7 with TRBJ2-3, with D perhaps TRBD2 (6 bases). V lost 5 bases and J 3 bases, leaving 15 bases between the germline ends. Germline CDR1 SSHAT, CDR2 FNYEAQ (reference sequence). The CDR3 has 15 amino acids. Looking up the rest from reference TRBV7-7 and TRBJ2-3 gives the full variable domain: GAGVSQSPRYKVTKRGQDVTLRCDPISSHATLYWYQQALGQGPEFLTYFNYEAQPDKSGLPSDRFSAERPEGSISTLTIQRTEQRDSAMYRCASSPGGAGTDTQYFGPGTRLTVL.

In nucleotides, the CDR3 is TGTGCCAGCAGTGAAGTAGGGGGCTACGAGCAGTACTTC. Translated: CASSEVGGYEQYF. V and J are TRBV6-1 and TRBJ2-7, with D possibly matching TRBD1 (6 bases). CDR1 MNHNS and CDR2 SASEGT come from the germline V gene. This CDR3 is built from 13 residues. V dropped 1 base and J dropped 3 bases, with 7 bases sitting between them.

Concerning this clone: Mismatch with germline at one junction end may stem from a read error. This chain uses TRBV7-9 with TRBJ2-1; D is unclear. CDR3 length: 15 residues. CDR1 is SEHNR, CDR2 FQNEAQ, per germline (reference sequence). CDR3 in amino acids: CSSSPPLSSYNEQFF. In DNA form, the CDR3 reads TGTTCCAGCAGCCCTCCGCTAAGCTCCTACAATGAGCAGTTCTTC.

This chain uses TRBV7-3 with TRBJ2-3, with 12 bases matching TRBD2. The CDR3 is made up of 14 amino acids. CDR1 is SGHTA and CDR2 is FQGTGA in the germline V gene. The junction had 5 bases not matched to a gene; V was cut back by 6 bases and J by 7 bases. The CDR3 DNA follows: TGTGCCAGCAGTCTAGCGGGAGGGCCAAATACGCAGTATTTT. Translated: CASSLAGGPNTQYF. Variable domain in full (rest from reference TRBV7-3 and TRBJ2-3): GAGVSQTPSNKVTEKGKYVELRCDPISGHTALYWYRQSLGQGPEFLIYFQGTGAADDSGLPNDRFFAVRPEGSVSTLKIQRTERGDSAVYLCASSLAGGPNTQYFGPGTRLTVL.

This chain links TRBV4-1 with TRBJ1-5; weak D call: TRBD1 (5 bases). Germline V gene lookup returns CDR1 MGHRA and CDR2 YSYEKL. Trimming removed 0 bases from V and 5 bases from J, with 8 bases in between. The CDR3 is 14 residues long. CDR3 residues: CASSQEGPYQPQHF. For the CDR3, the DNA is TGCGCCAGCAGCCAAGAGGGGCCTTATCAGCCCCAGCATTTT.

CDR3 region: CASSPDSNTGELFF. CDR3 sequence (DNA): TGTGCCAGCAGCCCGGACTCGAACACCGGGGAGCTGTTTTTT. The chain is built from TRBV7-2 and TRBJ2-2; weak D call: TRBD2 (5 bases). V shed 5 bases and J shed 0 bases, with 7 bases lying between them. CDR1 and CDR2 (germline): SGHTA, FQGNSA. The CDR3 runs to 14 residues.

The chain recombines TRBV6-5 with TRBJ2-1, with D perhaps matching TRBD2 (6 bases). Germline V lookup: CDR1 MNHEY, CDR2 SVGAGI. This CDR3 has 16 residues. V dropped 4 bases and J dropped 9 bases, with 22 bases sitting between them. DNA of the CDR3: TGTGCCAGCAGTTTCAACGGGGGAGGCGGGGAATTTGAGCAGTTCTTC. The encoded protein is CASSFNGGGGEFEQFF.

This chain joins TRBV6-1 and TRBJ2-4; 9 bases map to TRBD1. Trimming at V came to 1 base and at J to 0 bases, leaving 1 base not matched to a gene. Germline V CDR1 and CDR2: MNHNS, SASEGT. This CDR3 region has 16 residues. The CDR3 nucleotides read TGTGCCAGCAGTGAAGTGGGACAGGGAGCCAAAAACATTCAGTACTTC. Translation gives CASSEVGQGAKNIQYF.

This chain uses TRBV7-2 with TRBJ2-5; D gene uncertain. Trimming stripped 0 bases from V and 0 bases from J, with 11 bases between. Germline CDR1 SGHTA, CDR2 FQGNSA. The CDR3 covers 16 residues. In DNA form, the CDR3 reads TGTGCCAGCAGCTTAGCGACACCTATGTACCAAGAGACCCAGTACTTC. This codes for CASSLATPMYQETQYF.